Presented here are 5 T cell receptor beta chains from one specimen sequenced in a study of blood T cell repertoires in COVID-19. Sequencing was performed with immunoSEQ multiplex PCR; in TCRdb, only in-frame clones are kept and a portion is missing. The table includes approximately 450,000 clones, 70% to 90% detected once. The sequencing sample was made of PBMCs or T cells enriched from blood (not recorded which). The origin of the receptors is a woman younger than 35 with acute COVID-19.

The chain joins TRBV11-2 to TRBJ2-7; 10 bases are shared with TRBD2. This CDR3 is built from 16 residues. Germline CDR1 is SGHAT and CDR2 is FQNNGV. V shed 7 bases, J shed 0 bases, and the junction held 9 bases outside the gene matches. The CDR3: CASTPSGGTFSYEQYF. CDR3 DNA: TGTGCCAGCACGCCTAGCGGGGGTACCTTCTCCTACGAGCAGTACTTC.

The J gene is TRBJ1-1, the V gene TRBV5-1; a possible D gene is TRBD1 (6 bases). The CDR3 is 14 residues long. V was trimmed by 0 bases and J by 11 bases, leaving 17 bases between them. CDR1 and CDR2 from the germline V gene are SGHRS and YFSETQ. CDR3 loop: CASSLESSGERAFF. The DNA for the CDR3 is TGCGCCAGCAGCTTGGAGTCTTCAGGGGAGCGGGCTTTCTTT.

This clone was recorded only once. The chain has TRBV11-2 and TRBJ1-6, with unresolved D. The V gene's germline CDR1 is SGHAT and CDR2 FQNNGV. The CDR3 sequence is 12 residues long. Trimming left V 7 bases short and J 5 bases short, with 6 bases between. CDR3 nucleotides: TGTGCCAGCACGTTTAATAATTCACCCCTCCACTTT. Amino acid sequence: CASTFNNSPLHF.

About this clone: A much larger clone lies one base from this, so it may be a read error. This sequence joins TRBV7-9 and TRBJ1-2; D remains unclear. V lost 1 base and J 4 bases, leaving 4 bases between the germline ends. The CDR3 is 12 amino acids. CDR1 is SEHNR, CDR2 FQNEAQ, per germline (reference sequence). CDR3 loop: CASSLDSYGYTF. Written as DNA, the CDR3 is TGTGCCAGCAGCTTAGATAGCTATGGCTACACCTTC.

The chain recombines TRBV27 with TRBJ2-1; D unclear. Germline lookup yields CDR1 MNHEY and CDR2 SMNVEV (reference sequence). The CDR3 covers 11 residues. Between the trimmed V and J ends, which lost 5 bases and 12 bases, there was a span of 11 bases. In nucleotides, the CDR3 is TGTGCCAGCAGTCAATCTGGCCCGCAGTTCTTC. This codes for CASSQSGPQFF.